This T cell receptor (beta chain) derives from a study of cytomegalovirus exposure and HLA in healthy donors. Whole-study results and caveats: Specificity for CMV antigens was confirmed in vitro for a few of the CMV-associated chains. Altogether, more than 150 TCR beta chains were recorded as cytomegalovirus-associated.

Concerning this clone itself: The target antigen is unknown.

TCRdb keeps only in-frame clones here, not all; method: immunoSEQ multiplex PCR. Among some 260,000 clones, about nine tenths were seen once, and the ten largest hold just over 3%. The CDR3 covers 11 residues. Per the germline V gene, CDR1 is LNHDA and CDR2 is SQIVND (reference sequence). The V gene lost 3 bases and the J gene lost 5 bases, with 4 bases spanning the gap. The source material was PBMCs. The TCR originated in a woman aged 25 to 39 in good health and CMV-seronegative. The V call is TRBV19, the J call TRBJ1-2, with unresolved D. DNA for the CDR3: TGTGCCAGTAGTATTGAGTATGGCTACACCTTC. It encodes CASSIEYGYTF.